This T cell receptor (beta chain) was found in a study of blood T cell repertoires in COVID-19. Across the study: Sites across the United States, Italy and Spain contributed samples from acute and convalescent COVID-19. In each case, the material was cDNA or gDNA derived from T cells, B-cell-depleted T cells, or PBMCs.

In the source study's methods: From reference gene primer amplification, estimates of nucleated cell counts were derived. TCRdb keeps only in-frame clones here, not all; method: immunoSEQ multiplex PCR. Clonal size and the V and J genes are those of that table, whereas D and trimming came from the DNA. The profile shows some 70,000 clones, 85% to 90% of them singletons. This clone appeared once. Germline assignment: CDR1 LGHNA and CDR2 YNFKEQ. The CDR3 runs 17 residues. Trimming left V 1 base short and J 1 base short, with 14 bases between. The gene calls are TRBV4-2 and TRBJ2-1; TRBD2 might be the D (6 bases). The specimen was peripheral blood. This receptor was taken from a woman older than 75 with active COVID-19. CDR3 nucleotides: TGTGCCAGCAGCCAAGTAAGGGGCGGGACTTCCTACAATGAGCAGTTCTTC. Its protein product is CASSQVRGGTSYNEQFF.